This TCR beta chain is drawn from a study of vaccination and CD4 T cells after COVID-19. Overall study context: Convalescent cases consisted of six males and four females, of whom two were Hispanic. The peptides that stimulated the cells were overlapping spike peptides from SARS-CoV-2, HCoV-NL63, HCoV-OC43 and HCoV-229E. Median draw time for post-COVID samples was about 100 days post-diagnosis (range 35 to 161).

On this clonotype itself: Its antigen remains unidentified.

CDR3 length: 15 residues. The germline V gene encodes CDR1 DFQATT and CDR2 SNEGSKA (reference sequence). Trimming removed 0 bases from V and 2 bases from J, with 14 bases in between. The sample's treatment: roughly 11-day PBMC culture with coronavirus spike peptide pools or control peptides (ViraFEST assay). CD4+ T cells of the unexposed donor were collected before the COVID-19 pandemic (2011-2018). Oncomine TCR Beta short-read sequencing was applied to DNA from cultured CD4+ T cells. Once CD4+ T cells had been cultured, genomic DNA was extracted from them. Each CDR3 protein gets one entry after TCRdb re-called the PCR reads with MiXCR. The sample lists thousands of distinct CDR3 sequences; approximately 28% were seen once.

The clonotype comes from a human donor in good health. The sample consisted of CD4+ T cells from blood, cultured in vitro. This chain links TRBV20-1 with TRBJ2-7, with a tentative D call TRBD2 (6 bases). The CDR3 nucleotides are TGCAGTGCTAGAGAGGCGGGATTCTCTACCTACGAGCAGTACTTC. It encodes CSAREAGFSTYEQYF.